This note documents a single T cell receptor (beta chain) sequence. The sample comes from a study of blood T cell repertoires in COVID-19. At the level of the study: Whether acute or convalescent, the COVID-19 samples came from the United States, Italy and Spain.

V gave up 0 bases and J gave up 12 bases; unmatched junction bases: 14. In germline, CDR1 is SGHRS, CDR2 YFSETQ. This CDR3 spans 16 amino acids. Cohorts were based on clinical histories the participants reported. Original methodology: Reference gene primer amplification gave nucleated cell count estimates. Clones were sequenced by immunoSEQ multiplex PCR, and TCRdb holds only the in-frame ones, with some missing. V, J and clone size reflect that table, while D and trimming were determined from the DNA. The sample holds roughly 74,000 clones, 80% to 90% seen once. The material sequenced was PBMCs or T cells enriched from blood (not recorded which). The rearrangement links TRBV5-1 to TRBJ2-1; 8 bases agree with TRBD2. The sequence derives from a woman between 45 and 60 years old with acute COVID-19. DNA for the CDR3: TGCGCCAGCAGCTTGGGGTTCGGGGAGGCAAGCGGGGGGCAGTTCTTC. Translating gives CASSLGFGEASGGQFF.